Listed below are T cell receptor beta chains from one sample, sequenced in a study of blood T cells in healthy people across ages. MiXCR, applied by TCRdb to the 5' RACE reads, yields one record per CDR3 protein. The data show roughly 700,000 distinct CDR3 sequences, 20% to 25% seen once. These data were also filed under a second study, of T cells of mothers and their children.

The sequenced sample consisted of blood. Receptor source: a boy younger than 18 in good health. CDR3s include the opening cysteine and the closing phenylalanine or tryptophan. A D gene is named only where the DNA matches it firmly. Clone size, where shown, is once, few, many, or a class for clones that have expanded.

TRBJ2-1 | few | TRBV7-3 | TRBD2 | TGTGCCAGCAGCCTAGAGCGGGGAACCTACAATGAGCAGTTCTTC | CASSLERGTYNEQFF
TRBJ2-7 | . | TRBV7-9 | . | TGTGCCAGCAGCTCCTCCGGAGGAAACCCAACCTACGAGCAGTACTTC | CASSSSGGNPTYEQYF
TRBJ2-7 | . | TRBV6-1 | . | TGTGCCAGCGGTGAGTACGAGCAGGGCTACGAGCAGTACTTC | CASGEYEQGYEQYF
TRBJ1-1 | . | TRBV20-1 | . | TGCAGCCCGGGGAGAGACCGAAACTATGAAGCTTTCTTT | CSPGRDRNYEAFF
TRBJ1-5 | . | TRBV7-9 | TRBD1 | TGTGCCAGCAGCTTAGGCGGGACAGGGATTCAGCCCCAGCATTTT | CASSLGGTGIQPQHF
TRBJ2-7 | . | TRBV28 | . | TGTGCCAGCAGTCCGTCACCGGGCCGTCAAGAGCGGGTCGGCGAGCAGTACTTC | CASSPSPGRQERVGEQYF
TRBJ1-5 | few | TRBV6-1 | . | TGTGCCAGCAGTGAAGCGGGGGTCCGCAATCAGCCCCAGCATTTT | CASSEAGVRNQPQHF
TRBJ2-5 | few | TRBV11-2 | . | TGTGCCAGCAGCTTAGAGCAACTACCGACCCAGTACTTC | CASSLEQLPTQYF
TRBJ2-7 | few | TRBV10-2 | . | TGCGCCAGCGGGAGCTCCTACGAGCAGTACTTC | CASGSSYEQYF
TRBJ1-5 | few | TRBV12-3/TRBV12-4 | TRBD1 | TGTGCCAGCAGCCCGGACAGGGATGGCCGTCAGCCCCAGCATTTT | CASSPDRDGRQPQHF
TRBJ1-1 | few | TRBV4-1 | TRBD1 | TGCGCCAGCAGCCATAGAACAGGGGGCGAAAACACTGAAGCTTTCTTT | CASSHRTGGENTEAFF
TRBJ2-1 | . | TRBV27 | . | TGTGCCAGCAGCTCGAATTTTGTGGGGGAGGTTGAGCAGTTCTTC | CASSSNFVGEVEQFF
TRBJ1-2 | few | TRBV20-1 | . | TGCAGTGCTAGGGATACAGGTGATGGCTACACCTTC | CSARDTGDGYTF
TRBJ2-2 | few | TRBV20-1 | . | TGCAGTGCTAGGAGGGCAGGCGCCGGGGAGCTGTTTTTT | CSARRAGAGELFF
TRBJ2-7 | . | TRBV29-1 | TRBD2 | TGCAGCGTAAGGAGCGGGAGCGGTTACGAGCAGTACTTC | CSVRSGSGYEQYF
TRBJ2-3 | . | TRBV7-9 | TRBD2 | TGTGCCAGCAGCTACCGGACTAGCGGGCTCACAGATACGCAGTATTTT | CASSYRTSGLTDTQYF
TRBJ1-6 | . | TRBV28 | TRBD1 | TGTGCCAGCAGTGCAACAGACAGGGATAATTCACCCCTCCACTTT | CASSATDRDNSPLHF
TRBJ2-7 | . | TRBV14 | . | TGTGCCAGCAGCCAAGTGGAGGGGTTCGCCTACGAGCAGTACTTC | CASSQVEGFAYEQYF
TRBJ1-4 | once | TRBV20-1 | . | TGCAGTGCTAGCATCGGGACGTATAATGAAAAACTGTTTTTT | CSASIGTYNEKLFF
TRBJ2-5 | . | TRBV4-2 | . | TGTGCCAGCAGCCAGTCACAGGGACATAGGGGGGATGGGACCCAGTACTTC | CASSQSQGHRGDGTQYF
TRBJ2-1 | . | TRBV12-3/TRBV12-4 | TRBD2 | TGTGCCAGCAGTTTGAACAGCGGGAGTAATGAGCAGTTCTTC | CASSLNSGSNEQFF
TRBJ2-1 | . | TRBV5-1 | . | TGTGCCAGCAGTCTGGTAGTGGGGTCCTACAATGAGCAGTTCTTC | CASSLVVGSYNEQFF
TRBJ2-5 | few | TRBV7-2 | . | TGTGCCAGCAGCTTGGCCCGTTCCCGGGAGACCCAGTACTTC | CASSLARSRETQYF
TRBJ2-7 | . | TRBV27 | . | TGTGCCAGCAGTTTTCTCTACGGGGAGCAGTACTTC | CASSFLYGEQYF
TRBJ2-5 | . | TRBV29-1 | TRBD2 | TGCAGCGTTGATAGCGGGAGCGGCCAAGAGACCCAGTACTTC | CSVDSGSGQETQYF
TRBJ2-1 | . | TRBV29-1 | . | TGCAGCGCAAGAATGGGACTGGCCTATGAGCAGTTCTTC | CSARMGLAYEQFF
TRBJ2-1 | few | TRBV20-1 | . | TGCAGTGCTAGGGGAGGCTCCCAGGGGGAGCAGTTCTTC | CSARGGSQGEQFF
TRBJ1-5 | . | TRBV19 | . | TGTGCCAGTAGTATGCAAGGGCACCAGCATTTT | CASSMQGHQHF
TRBJ1-5 | . | TRBV12-3/TRBV12-4 | . | TGTGCCAGCAGTTTAGCCCTTGGGGCAGACACTAGCAATCAGCCCCAGCATTTT | CASSLALGADTSNQPQHF
TRBJ2-5 | . | TRBV20-1 | TRBD2 | TGCAGTGGGGGCCCCCCTACTAGCGGCCTCCAAGAGACCCAGTACTTC | CSGGPPTSGLQETQYF
TRBJ1-5 | few | TRBV6-2/TRBV6-3 | . | TGTGCCAGCAGTGGGGGGTTCTATCAGCCCCAGCATTTT | CASSGGFYQPQHF
TRBJ2-6 | few | TRBV27 | . | TGTGCCAGCAGTCCCCCTCTCTCTGGGGCCAACGTCCTGACTTTC | CASSPPLSGANVLTF
TRBJ2-1 | . | TRBV20-1 | TRBD2 | TGCAGTGCTTACGGACTAGCGGGAGATGGAAGTTCCTACAATGAGCAGTTCTTC | CSAYGLAGDGSSYNEQFF
TRBJ2-7 | . | TRBV12-3/TRBV12-4 | . | TGTGCCAGCAGCTCCAGGGAGGGGGTGTCCTACGAGCAGTACTTC | CASSSREGVSYEQYF
TRBJ1-4 | . | TRBV15 | . | TGTGCCACCAGCAGAGCCACGCGGGGCTATGAAAAACTGTTTTTT | CATSRATRGYEKLFF
TRBJ2-1 | few | TRBV20-1 | TRBD2 | TGCAGTGCTAGAGCGCTAGCGGTCTATGAGCAGTTCTTC | CSARALAVYEQFF
TRBJ2-5 | few | TRBV13 | TRBD2 | TGTGCCAGCAGCCCAGAGTGGACTAGCGGGTTAGAGACCCAGTACTTC | CASSPEWTSGLETQYF
TRBJ1-1 | few | TRBV11-2 | . | TGTGCCAGCAGCTTGTGGGGGCTCAGCACTGAAGCTTTCTTT | CASSLWGLSTEAFF
TRBJ2-7 | . | TRBV15 | TRBD2 | TGTGCCACCAGCCAGGAGCGGGGGACCTACGAGCAGTACTTC | CATSQERGTYEQYF
TRBJ1-6 | large | TRBV9 | . | TGTGCCAGCAGCGATGGACCGATACCTAACTCCTATAATTCACCCCTCCACTTT | CASSDGPIPNSYNSPLHF
TRBJ2-1 | few | TRBV4-1 | TRBD2 | TGCGCCAGCAGCTCCTACCCGGTGGGCGGGGGGTCCTACAATGAGCAGTTCTTC | CASSSYPVGGGSYNEQFF
TRBJ2-5 | . | TRBV28 | . | TGTGCCAGCAGTTTAAACGAGGGGAAAGAGACCCAGTACTTC | CASSLNEGKETQYF
TRBJ2-1 | few | TRBV7-3 | . | TGTGCCAGCAGCTTAAACGACAATGAGCAGTTCTTC | CASSLNDNEQFF
TRBJ2-1 | . | TRBV11-1 | . | TGTGCCAGCAGGGGCGGTCCTGAGCAGTTCTTC | CASRGGPEQFF
TRBJ1-1 | few | TRBV6-6 | . | TGTGCCAGCAGTTCCCAATTCCGGACTGAAGCTTTCTTT | CASSSQFRTEAFF
TRBJ2-7 | . | TRBV29-1 | . | TGCAGCGTTGCCAACTACGAGCAGTACTTC | CSVANYEQYF
TRBJ2-1 | few | TRBV7-9 | . | TGTGCCAGCACCTCCTCGCGACTCTCCTACAATGAGCAGTTCTTC | CASTSSRLSYNEQFF
TRBJ2-3 | . | TRBV28 | . | TGTGCCAGCAGTAAGGATACGGGGGGCACAGATACGCAGTATTTT | CASSKDTGGTDTQYF
TRBJ2-3 | few | TRBV7-2 | TRBD2 | TGTGCCAGCAGACACCCACTAGCGGGGGGTACTTCTAGCACAGATACGCAGTATTTT | CASRHPLAGGTSSTDTQYF
TRBJ2-1 | . | TRBV5-1 | TRBD1 | TGCGCCAGCAGCTTCGGGACAGGGGGCAAGAATGAGCAGTTCTTC | CASSFGTGGKNEQFF
TRBJ2-5 | . | TRBV6-2/TRBV6-3 | . | TGTGCCAGCAGTAACCCCAAGGACAGTAGAGAGACCCAGTACTTC | CASSNPKDSRETQYF
TRBJ1-5 | . | TRBV4-1 | . | TGCGCCAGCAGCCAAGGAGGGGAATGGCTGGATCAGCCCCAGCATTTT | CASSQGGEWLDQPQHF
TRBJ2-7 | . | TRBV27 | TRBD2 | TGTGCCACCAAGCCCCTTATAGCGGGAGAGGCTTACGAGCAGTACTTC | CATKPLIAGEAYEQYF
TRBJ1-5 | . | TRBV15 | . | TGTGCCACCAGCAGAGGTGGGGAACGGGGTCAGCCCCAGCATTTT | CATSRGGERGQPQHF
TRBJ1-2 | few | TRBV20-1 | TRBD1 | TGCAGTGCTAGTCAGGGGGATGGCTACACCTTC | CSASQGDGYTF
TRBJ2-1 | few | TRBV2 | . | TGTGCCAGCAGTGCCCCAGGGGACTCCTACAATGAGCAGTTCTTC | CASSAPGDSYNEQFF